Listed here are 12 T cell receptor beta chains from one sample, sequenced in a study of cytomegalovirus exposure and HLA in healthy donors (dated by TCRdb to 2017 to 2019). To prepare the library, the immunoSEQ multiplex PCR assay was applied. For the multiplex PCR, a mixture combining 60 forward primers for TCR Vbeta segments and 13 reverse primers for TCR Jbeta segments was used. The immuneACCESS repertoire file appears here via TCRdb, limited to in-frame rearrangements. These files lack a portion of the clones; in checked studies, under half of the deficit traces to unresolved V genes, and the cause of the others is not known. This sample holds 150,000 to 200,000 clones; roughly 78% were observed only once. The top ten hold 3% to 3.5% of the sample. The sample comprised PBMCs. These receptors all stem from a woman between 40 and 55 years old in good health and CMV-seronegative.

This clone was observed a few times. This chain uses TRBV5-1 with TRBJ2-1, with 8 bases aligning to TRBD2. V dropped 3 bases and J dropped 4; count of bases not matched to a gene: 3. The CDR3 consists of 14 residues. The germline CDR1 and CDR2 sequences are SGHRS and YFSETQ. In DNA, the CDR3 is TGCGCCAGCAGCTACGGGGGGGGTTACAATGAGCAGTTCTTC. Amino acid sequence: CASSYGGGYNEQFF.

This rearrangement joins TRBV6-6 to TRBJ2-3; tentatively, D is TRBD2 (7 bases). This CDR3 spans 16 amino acids. Trimming cost V 5 bases and J 3 bases, with 18 bases left between them. Germline lookup yields CDR1 MNHNY and CDR2 SVGAGI (reference sequence). The CDR3 here is CASSTSRGGATDTQYF. Written as DNA, the CDR3 is TGTGCCAGCAGTACCTCGCGAGGGGGGGCTACAGATACGCAGTATTTT.

V and J are TRBV9 and TRBJ1-2; D is possibly TRBD1 (6 bases). This CDR3 has 14 amino acids. Trimming cost V 2 bases and J 5 bases, with 13 bases left between them. Germline values: CDR1 SGDLS, CDR2 YYNGEE. For the CDR3, the DNA is TGTGCCAGCAGCGTTCAAGGACAGCCGTATGGCTACACCTTC. It yields the protein CASSVQGQPYGYTF.

This clone is deemed medium-sized. The chain couples TRBV28 to TRBJ1-1; TRBD1 matches at 7 bases. Germline V lookup: CDR1 MDHEN, CDR2 SYDVKM. This CDR3 spans 13 amino acids. Losses at the gene ends were 4 bases for V and 6 bases for J; bases not matched to a gene: 5. The CDR3, as DNA: TGTGCCAGCAGTTCGGACAGGCCTTCTGAAGCTTTCTTT. It specifies CASSSDRPSEAFF.

This clone was picked up a small number of times. The V call is TRBV5-1, the J call TRBJ1-4; D is unclear. The CDR3 is 16 amino acids. Germline V gene data show CDR1 as SGHRS and CDR2 as YFSETQ. The V gene lost 2 bases and the J gene lost 0 bases, with 11 bases spanning the gap. The CDR3 coding sequence is TGCGCCAGCAGCTTCGGACTGGACGCAACTAATGAAAAACTGTTTTTT. The encoded protein is CASSFGLDATNEKLFF.

This clone has just a few counts. The rearrangement links TRBV4-1 to TRBJ1-1; 10 positions match TRBD1. V was clipped by 3 bases and J by 6 bases; unmatched bases: 4. Germline values: CDR1 MGHRA, CDR2 YSYEKL. The CDR3 length is 14 residues. DNA of the CDR3: TGCGCCAGCAGCCATGGACAGGGGGTCCCTGAAGCTTTCTTT. Protein sequence: CASSHGQGVPEAFF.

This sequence joins TRBV6-6 and TRBJ2-5; D is possibly TRBD1 (6 bases). Germline values: CDR1 MNHNY, CDR2 SVGAGI (reference sequence). The CDR3 runs 13 residues. V was shortened by 6 bases and J by 4 bases, with 12 bases between the two germline ends. The CDR3 coding sequence is TGTGCCAGCAGGGACAGTTTGGGAGAGACCCAGTACTTC. As protein: CASRDSLGETQYF.

DNA of the CDR3: TGTGCCAGCAGAAGGGGACAGCCGATTCTCAATGGCTACACCTTC. The encoded protein is CASRRGQPILNGYTF. V is TRBV6-6 and J is TRBJ1-2; 7 nucleotides align to TRBD1. This CDR3 contains 15 residues. From germline, CDR1 is MNHNY and CDR2 SVGAGI (reference sequence). Trimming cost V 6 bases and J 6 bases; bases outside gene matches: 13.

This clone was found a few times. This rearrangement joins TRBV29-1 to TRBJ2-7, with D perhaps TRBD1 (5 bases). V was shortened by 4 bases and J by 0 bases, with 13 bases between the two germline ends. Germline V CDR1 and CDR2: SQVTM, ANQGSEA. The length of the CDR3 is 14 residues. The CDR3 coding sequence is TGCAGCGTTGCCTGGACACTTATCTCCTACGAGCAGTACTTC. Translating gives CSVAWTLISYEQYF.

This chain joins TRBV19 and TRBJ2-1; 7 bases match TRBD1. Germline V gene sequence: CDR1 LNHDA, CDR2 SQIVND (reference sequence). This CDR3 has 15 residues. V was pared by 5 bases and J by 0 bases, with 4 bases of the junction left unmatched. The DNA of the CDR3 is TGTGCCAGTAGTTGGGACAGAATCTCCTACAATGAGCAGTTCTTC. Translation: CASSWDRISYNEQFF.

DNA of the CDR3: TGTGCCAGCAGCCCAGGGGGTAGCAATCAGCCCCAGCATTTT. As protein: CASSPGGSNQPQHF. The genes are TRBV28 and TRBJ1-5, with TRBD1 matching 7 bases. Trimming cost V 6 bases and J 0 bases; bases outside gene matches: 2. This CDR3 comprises 14 residues. Per the germline V gene, CDR1 is MDHEN and CDR2 is SYDVKM.

This chain uses TRBV7-9 with TRBJ1-1; D possibly corresponds to TRBD1 (6 bases). The V gene's germline CDR1 is SEHNR and CDR2 FQNEAQ (reference sequence). CDR3 length: 15 amino acids. V lost 1 base to trimming and J lost 1 base, with 10 bases between them. This CDR3 is CASSLVTGRNTEAFF. In DNA, the CDR3 is TGTGCCAGCAGCTTAGTAACAGGGAGGAACACTGAAGCTTTCTTT.